These 14 T cell receptor beta chains were all obtained from the same sample, sequenced in a study of CD8 T cells in ankylosing spondylitis. Whole-study findings and limits: Characteristic, it appeared, of ankylosing spondylitis blood was a TCR beta motif of about eight highly homologous variants.

TCRdb called the 5' RACE reads again in MiXCR, with one record for every CDR3 protein. There are some 140,000 distinct CDR3 sequences in the sample; about a sixth occur only once, and 25% to 40% lies in the top ten. These receptors lack a known antigen. The specimen was blood, either unsorted or a sorted T cell fraction (not recorded which). The receptors were sampled from a male donor with ankylosing spondylitis.

This clonotype was counted between two and nine times. This chain uses TRBV9 with TRBJ2-3; D unclear. Per germline, CDR1 SGDLS and CDR2 YYNGEE. This CDR3 has 13 residues. V gave up 3 bases and J gave up 4 bases, with 9 bases separating them. CDR3 sequence reads: CASSGSTADTQYF. CDR3 DNA: TGTGCCAGCAGCGGCAGTACGGCAGATACGCAGTATTTT.

This clonotype was observed a handful of times. V and J are TRBV9 and TRBJ2-1, with 7 bases that match TRBD1. The ends lost 1 base at V and 7 bases at J; junction bases unmatched: 5. Germline assignment: CDR1 SGDLS and CDR2 YYNGEE. The CDR3 has 14 amino acids. The CDR3 here is CASSVTGDNNEQFF. The CDR3 DNA is TGTGCCAGCAGCGTAACAGGGGACAATAATGAGCAGTTCTTC.

The rearrangement uses TRBV4-3 and TRBJ2-1; 10 bases line up with TRBD2. J was trimmed by 7 bases and V by 0 bases; bases with no gene match: 6. This CDR3 region has 16 residues. Germline V CDR1 and CDR2: LGHNA, YSLEER. The CDR3 sequence: CASSQDLLAGNNEQFF. The CDR3, as DNA: TGCGCCAGCAGCCAAGATTTACTAGCGGGAAATAATGAGCAGTTCTTC.

This clonotype was counted many times. This rearrangement joins TRBV28 to TRBJ1-1; 7 bases fit TRBD1. Per the germline V gene, CDR1 is MDHEN and CDR2 is SYDVKM. V lost 5 bases, J lost 5 bases, and 5 bases stayed unmatched. The CDR3 sequence is 13 residues long. CDR3 sequence reads: CASSPPGGTEAFF. The CDR3 nucleotides read TGTGCCAGCAGTCCCCCAGGGGGGACTGAAGCTTTCTTT. Filled out from reference TRBV28 and TRBJ1-1, the complete variable domain reads DVKVTQSSRYLVKRTGEKVFLECVQDMDHENMFWYRQDPGLGLRLIYFSYDVKMKEKGDIPEGYSVSREKKERFSLILESASTNQTSMYLCASSPPGGTEAFFGQGTRLTVV.

This clonotype has only a few counts. V usage is TRBV7-9 and J usage is TRBJ1-3; D is unresolved. This CDR3 is built from 16 residues. With 5 bases removed from V and 0 bases from J, the gap between germline ends came to 14 bases. Germline CDR1 is SEHNR and CDR2 is FQNEAQ (reference sequence). The CDR3 is CASSPTIGSSGNTIYF. The CDR3 nucleotides are TGTGCCAGCAGCCCTACGATCGGGAGCTCTGGAAACACCATATATTTT.

The chain is built from TRBV12-3 or TRBV12-4 and TRBJ2-1; D might be TRBD1 (6 bases). V gave up 6 bases and J gave up 6 bases, with 9 bases separating them. There are 12 residues in the CDR3. The CDR3 protein is CASRVQGNEQFF. CDR3 DNA: TGTGCCAGCAGAGTACAGGGCAATGAGCAGTTCTTC.

The CDR3 sequence: CASSLVGTAKTEAFF. The CDR3 nucleotides read TGTGCCAGCAGCTTAGTGGGGACAGCGAAGACTGAAGCTTTCTTT. V gene TRBV7-9 combines with J gene TRBJ1-1; 7 bases are a match to TRBD1. Germline V gene data show CDR1 as SEHNR and CDR2 as FQNEAQ (reference sequence). The V gene end was trimmed by 1 base and the J gene end by 5 bases; junction bases not matched to a gene: 7. This CDR3 contains 15 residues.

The chain carries TRBV11-2 and TRBJ1-1; weak D call: TRBD1 (5 bases). The CDR3 totals 19 residues. Germline values: CDR1 SGHAT, CDR2 FQNNGV. V dropped 2 bases and J dropped 0 bases, with 22 bases sitting between them. The CDR3 sequence is CASSLHGTQGHPLNTEAFF. CDR3 DNA: TGTGCCAGCAGCTTACACGGGACCCAAGGTCACCCATTGAACACTGAAGCTTTCTTT.

This clonotype occurred a few times. The rearrangement uses TRBV5-5 and TRBJ2-1, with a tentative D call TRBD1 (6 bases). CDR3 size: 15 residues. The germline V and J ends were trimmed by 1 base and 5 bases, with 13 bases remaining between them. Germline V CDR1 and CDR2: SGHKS, YYEKEE (reference sequence). CDR3 loop: CASSLFTGNNNEQFF. The CDR3, as DNA: TGTGCCAGCAGCTTGTTCACAGGGAACAACAATGAGCAGTTCTTC.

This clonotype appeared a few times. J is TRBJ1-1 and V is TRBV12-5, with D unclear. V lost 3 bases and J lost 3, with 8 bases in between. The germline gives CDR1 LGHNT, CDR2 FRNRAP. CDR3 length: 13 amino acids. CDR3: CASGLSRDTEAFF. CDR3 DNA: TGTGCTAGTGGTTTATCACGAGACACTGAAGCTTTCTTT.

This clonotype has a count of ten or more. A read error may produce the germline difference seen at one junction end. The rearrangement joins TRBV12-3 or TRBV12-4 to TRBJ2-1; 11 bases line up with TRBD2. The CDR3 is made up of 14 amino acids. CDR3 amino acids: CASSLAGGGNEQFF. CDR3 coding DNA: TGTGCCAGCAGTCTAGCGGGAGGTGGGAATGAGCAGTTCTTC.

This clonotype was observed a few times. The DNA of the CDR3 is TGTGCCAGCAGCCCAGGGGGGAAGTGGGAGAAGTTGGCTTTCTTT. Amino acid sequence: CASSPGGKWEKLAFF. V usage is TRBV7-9 and J usage is TRBJ1-1; 7 positions agree with TRBD1. After removal of 5 bases from V and 11 bases from J, the junction contained 17 bases not matched to a gene. Germline CDR1 and CDR2: SEHNR and FQNEAQ (reference sequence). The CDR3 runs 15 residues.

The chain has TRBV4-3 and TRBJ2-2, with 11 bases fitting TRBD2. The CDR3 is 17 residues long. Germline V CDR1 and CDR2: LGHNA, YSLEER. The ends lost 2 bases at V and 4 bases at J; junction bases unmatched: 6. In DNA, the CDR3 is TGCGCCAGCAGCCAATTTATAGCGGGAGGGTCCACCGGGGAGCTGTTTTTT. Protein product: CASSQFIAGGSTGELFF.

The rearrangement uses TRBV25-1 and TRBJ2-4; D is tentatively TRBD1 or TRBD2 (5 bases each). This CDR3 is built from 14 residues. Germline V lookup: CDR1 MGHDK, CDR2 SYGVNS. Trimming stripped 3 bases from V and 6 bases from J, with 12 bases between. The CDR3 DNA follows: TGTGCCAGCAGTGATCATGGGGGTCGAAACATTCAGTACTTC. Its translation is CASSDHGGRNIQYF.